This T cell receptor beta chain was recorded in a study of T cells after yellow fever vaccination. This clonotype has at least ten counts. Its antigen is not known. CDR1 and CDR2 from the germline V gene are SGHTA and FQGNSA. The V gene lost 8 bases and the J gene lost 8 bases, with 16 bases spanning the gap. The CDR3 runs to 13 residues. Study-wide results and caveats: Post-booster samples contained most primary-vaccination clones (roughly 96% CD4, about 90% CD8). Secondary responses were weaker yet peaked faster, day 5 versus 15.

Production of TCR cDNA was by 5'RACE template switching, which also added a universal primer site and UMIs. TCRdb fed the 5' RACE reads into MiXCR, producing one record per CDR3 protein. Of some 320,000 distinct CDR3 sequences listed, less than 9.5% are singletons. The sequence derives from a man aged 18 to 35 who received the YFV17D yellow fever vaccine. The rearrangement uses TRBV7-2 and TRBJ2-1; TRBD1 is a possible D gene (5 bases). The material sequenced was CD4+ T cells sorted from PBMCs, taken 5 days after the yellow fever booster vaccination. The CDR3 spells CASYRPGSDEQFF. CDR3 nucleotides: TGTGCCAGCTACAGGCCAGGGTCCGATGAGCAGTTCTTC. Full variable domain (rest looked up from reference TRBV7-2 and TRBJ2-1): GAGVSQSPSNKVTEKGKDVELRCDPISGHTALYWYRQSLGQGLEFLIYFQGNSAPDKSGLPSDRFSAERTGGSVSTLTIQRTQQEDSAVYLCASYRPGSDEQFFGPGTRLTVL.